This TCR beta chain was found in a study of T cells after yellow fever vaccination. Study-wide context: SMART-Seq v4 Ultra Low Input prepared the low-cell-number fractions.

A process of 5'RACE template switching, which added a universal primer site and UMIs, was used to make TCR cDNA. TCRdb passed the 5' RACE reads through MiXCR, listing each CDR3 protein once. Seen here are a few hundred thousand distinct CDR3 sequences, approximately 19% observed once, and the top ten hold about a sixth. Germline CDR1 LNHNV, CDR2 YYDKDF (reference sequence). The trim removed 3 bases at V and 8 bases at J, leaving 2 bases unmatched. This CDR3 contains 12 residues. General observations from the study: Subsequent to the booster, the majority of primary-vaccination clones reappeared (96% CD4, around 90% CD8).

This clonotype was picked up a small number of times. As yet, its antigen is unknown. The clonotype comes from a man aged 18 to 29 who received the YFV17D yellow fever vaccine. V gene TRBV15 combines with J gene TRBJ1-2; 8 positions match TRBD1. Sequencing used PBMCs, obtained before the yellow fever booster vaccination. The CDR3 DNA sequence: TGTGCCACCAGCAGGCAGGGGGCAGGCTACACCTTC. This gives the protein CATSRQGAGYTF. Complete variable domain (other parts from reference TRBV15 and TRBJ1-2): DAMVIQNPRYQVTQFGKPVTLSCSQTLNHNVMYWYQQKSSQAPKLLFHYYDKDFNNEADTPDNFQSRRPNTSFCFLDIRSPGLGDTAMYLCATSRQGAGYTFGSGTRLTVV.